This T cell receptor (beta chain) stems from a study of shared clonotypes between healthy human individuals. Here immunoSEQ multiplex PCR was the method, and the copy in TCRdb shows in-frame clones only, minus some. The sample lists about 610,000 clones, approximately 97% occurring once. CDR3 length: 15 residues. J lost 4 bases, V lost 2 bases, and 3 bases had no gene match. The germline gives CDR1 MNHEY, CDR2 SVGAGI. This rearrangement joins TRBV6-5 to TRBJ1-1, with 11 bases identical to TRBD1. The receptor was derived from a woman aged 25 to 39 in good health. Sequencing was carried out using naive CD4+ T cells sorted from blood. Subset in this sample: CD45RA+ positively selected. Written as DNA, the CDR3 is TGTGCCAGCAGTTACAAAGGGACAGGGGGCACTGAAGCTTTCTTT. It codes for CASSYKGTGGTEAFF.